The source of this T cell receptor beta chain is a study of T cell responses to AZD1222 COVID-19 vaccine. General study results and limits: Clonal diversity may have been underestimated, and the donors were mostly white British, with more females than males. Only a handful of AZD1222 recipients, roughly six in all, had baseline seropositivity. Spike was spanned by vaccine-associated CD4 TCRs, which were dominant at 160-218 and 743-854.

On this clone itself: Its antigen remains unidentified.

Germline lookup yields CDR1 MNHNS and CDR2 SASEGT. The junction had 5 bases not matched to a gene; V was cut back by 7 bases and J by 3 bases. The CDR3 length is 14 residues. Generated by immunoSEQ multiplex PCR, the TCRdb table keeps only in-frame clones and is missing some. The sample has 140,000 or so clones; under 95% are singletons. V gene TRBV6-1 combines with J gene TRBJ1-4, with 7 bases identical to TRBD1. The specimen was peripheral blood, collected 28 days after the second dose of the MenACWY control vaccine. This receptor was obtained from an adult who received the MenACWY meningococcal vaccine as a control. The CDR3 bases are TGTGCCAGCAAAGAAGGGGGCCCTAATGAAAAACTGTTTTTT. Its protein product is CASKEGGPNEKLFF.